A single sample gave rise to the 19 T cell receptor beta chains below, sequenced in a study of regulatory and conventional T cells in RAG deficiency. Assay: immunoSEQ multiplex PCR; the TCRdb copy retains only in-frame clones and omits some. The profile shows 24,000 or so clones, about 92% of them singletons. Conventional CD4+ T cells were sorted from blood as CD25-low CD127-high cells. This same sample was also taken into another study, of regulatory T cells. From that paper: The primer mix had 52 TRBV and 13 TRBJ primers.

Specimen: CD4+ T cells sorted from blood. The origin of the receptors is a human donor in good health.

The chain links TRBV13 to TRBJ1-6, with 10 bases that match TRBD1. Unmatched junction bases numbered 2, after V lost 5 bases and J lost 7 bases. CDR3 length: 14 residues. CDR1 PRHDT and CDR2 FYEKMQ come from the germline V gene (reference sequence). The CDR3 is CASSQGQGNSPLHF. The CDR3 DNA sequence: TGTGCCAGCAGCCAGGGACAGGGGAATTCACCCCTCCACTTT.

This chain connects TRBV7-8 to TRBJ1-2, with a tentative D call TRBD1 (5 bases). V lost 1 base and J 8 bases, leaving 17 bases between the germline ends. The V gene's germline CDR1 is SGHVS and CDR2 FQNEAQ. This CDR3 spans 15 amino acids. The CDR3 here is CASSLEARVGEGYTF. DNA of the CDR3: TGTGCCAGCAGCTTAGAGGCCAGGGTGGGAGAAGGCTACACCTTC.

The chain couples TRBV18 to TRBJ1-6, with unresolved D. The CDR3 contains 15 residues. Germline assignment: CDR1 KGHSH and CDR2 LQKENI. Trimming removed 0 bases at V and 9 bases at J, with 12 bases between. The CDR3 region is CASSPPPEGGSPLHF. DNA for the CDR3: TGTGCCAGCTCACCACCCCCGGAAGGAGGTTCACCCCTCCACTTT.

The chain joins TRBV19 to TRBJ1-4; TRBD1 matches 7 bases. Trimming at V came to 7 bases and at J to 7 bases, leaving 15 bases not matched to a gene. The germline gives CDR1 LNHDA, CDR2 SQIVND (reference sequence). The CDR3 is made up of 16 amino acids. The CDR3 spells CASTTAAAGGSEKLFF. The CDR3 DNA sequence: TGTGCCAGTACTACTGCGGCCGCAGGGGGTTCTGAAAAACTGTTTTTT.

The rearrangement links TRBV27 to TRBJ2-2; 10 bases are a match to TRBD1. V lost 5 bases and J lost 6; bases outside the gene matches: 3. In germline, CDR1 is MNHEY, CDR2 SMNVEV (reference sequence). This CDR3 is built from 14 residues. The CDR3 protein is CASSRQGAPGELFF. In DNA form, the CDR3 reads TGTGCCAGCAGTCGACAGGGGGCGCCCGGGGAGCTGTTTTTT.

The V call is TRBV6-1, the J call TRBJ1-2; possibly TRBD1 for D (6 bases). Trimming took 5 bases from V and 8 from J, leaving 18 bases between them. CDR3 length: 14 amino acids. Germline-derived CDR1 and CDR2 are MNHNS and SASEGT. CDR3 nucleotide sequence: TGTGCCAGCAGTTGGGGGGGGGCTCAAGGAGGCTACACCTTC. Encoded protein: CASSWGGAQGGYTF.

The rearrangement links TRBV11-2 to TRBJ1-2, with D tentatively TRBD1 (6 bases). This CDR3 spans 13 amino acids. Trimming left V 5 bases short and J 6 bases short, with 13 bases between. Germline assignment: CDR1 SGHAT and CDR2 FQNNGV. The CDR3 region has the DNA TGTGCCAGCAGCCAGGGACATCAGGATGGCTACACCTTC. Its protein is CASSQGHQDGYTF.

The chain couples TRBV2 to TRBJ1-2, with 12 bases identical to TRBD1. CDR3 length: 14 residues. CDR1 and CDR2 from the germline V gene are SNHLY and FYNNEI. The V and J ends lost 5 bases and 7 bases, in that order; junction bases with no gene match: 5. The CDR3 DNA reads TGTGCCAGCAGTCTGGGACAGGGGGCCTCTGGCTACACCTTC. Translation: CASSLGQGASGYTF.

The genes are TRBV19 and TRBJ2-7; D might be TRBD1 (6 bases). Germline V gene sequence: CDR1 LNHDA, CDR2 SQIVND (reference sequence). The CDR3 length is 16 residues. V dropped 5 bases and J dropped 6 bases, with 23 bases sitting between them. For the CDR3, the DNA is TGTGCCAGTAGTTCGAGACAGGCCGGCTGGGTCTCCGAGCAGTACTTC. Translation gives CASSSRQAGWVSEQYF.

This chain joins TRBV28 and TRBJ2-5; D perhaps matches TRBD1 (6 bases). V dropped 6 bases and J dropped 2 bases, with 13 bases sitting between them. CDR1 is MDHEN and CDR2 is SYDVKM in the germline V gene. The CDR3 covers 14 residues. The DNA of the CDR3 is TGTGCCAGCAGACCTCCGGGACAACAAGAGACCCAGTACTTC. Translated: CASRPPGQQETQYF.

The J gene is TRBJ2-3, the V gene TRBV2; D gene ambiguous. The germline V gene has CDR1 SNHLY and CDR2 FYNNEI. The CDR3 contains 14 residues. Trimming took off 4 bases at V and 0 bases at J, with 8 bases between the two ends. CDR3 nucleotide sequence: TGTGCCAGCAGTGCGCGGCTAAGCACAGATACGCAGTATTTT. Encoded protein: CASSARLSTDTQYF.

The V gene is TRBV4-1, the J gene TRBJ1-5; D possibly corresponds to TRBD1 (5 bases). This CDR3 has 16 residues. Trimming took 2 bases from V and 3 from J, leaving 14 bases between them. Germline V CDR1 and CDR2: MGHRA, YSYEKL. DNA for the CDR3: TGCGCCAGCAGCCAACACCGCGGGACCTCCAATCAGCCCCAGCATTTT. Protein product: CASSQHRGTSNQPQHF.

This clone was observed a single time. V is TRBV6-1 and J is TRBJ2-3; the match to TRBD2 covers 10 bases. The CDR3 is made up of 14 amino acids. Germline CDR1 and CDR2: MNHNS and SASEGT. Germline trimming cut 7 bases from V and 4 bases from J; bases unmatched to any gene: 5. DNA of the CDR3: TGTGCCAGCAACTGGAGCGGGGGGGCAGATACGCAGTATTTT. Amino acid sequence: CASNWSGGADTQYF.

In this sample, this clone turned up once. V usage is TRBV11-2 and J usage is TRBJ1-6; unclear D gene. Trimming removed 2 bases at V and 7 bases at J, with 12 bases between. CDR3 size: 15 residues. Germline assignment: CDR1 SGHAT and CDR2 FQNNGV. This CDR3 is CASSLQASKNSPLHF. In DNA, the CDR3 is TGTGCCAGCAGCTTACAAGCCAGCAAGAATTCACCCCTCCACTTT. The full variable domain, with the rest looked up from reference TRBV11-2 and TRBJ1-6, is EAGVAQSPRYKIIEKRQSVAFWCNPISGHATLYWYQQILGQGPKLLIQFQNNGVVDDSQLPKDRFSAERLKGVDSTLKIQPAKLEDSAVYLCASSLQASKNSPLHFGNGTRLTVT.

The chain uses TRBV20-1 and TRBJ2-7; D not certain. Germline V CDR1 and CDR2: DFQATT, SNEGSKA (reference sequence). Trimming pared 3 bases from V and 6 bases from J, leaving 9 bases between. This CDR3 is built from 11 residues. The CDR3 loop is CSASLLREQYF. CDR3 nucleotide sequence: TGCAGTGCTAGTCTGTTACGCGAGCAGTACTTC.

The chain employs TRBV5-1 and TRBJ2-7; D is undetermined. CDR3 size: 14 residues. From germline, CDR1 is SGHRS and CDR2 YFSETQ. Deletions cut 0 bases from V and 0 bases from J, with 7 bases between. DNA for the CDR3: TGCGCCAGCAGCTTGGGGGGAAGCTCCTACGAGCAGTACTTC. It codes for CASSLGGSSYEQYF. The full variable domain, completed using reference TRBV5-1 and TRBJ2-7, is KAGVTQTPRYLIKTRGQQVTLSCSPISGHRSVSWYQQTPGQGLQFLFEYFSETQRNKGNFPGRFSGRQFSNSRSEMNVSTLELGDSALYLCASSLGGSSYEQYFGPGTRLTVT.

This clone came up a few times. The rearrangement links TRBV6-1 to TRBJ2-5, with D hard to call. CDR1 and CDR2 from the germline V gene are MNHNS and SASEGT. The CDR3 runs 15 residues. V was clipped by 10 bases and J by 3 bases, with 21 bases between them. CDR3 sequence reads: CATEFGGVGEETQYF. CDR3 nucleotides: TGTGCCACCGAGTTTGGTGGGGTTGGGGAAGAGACCCAGTACTTC.

The CDR3 protein is CASSDSGSSYNEQFF. The CDR3 nucleotides are TGTGCCAGCAGTGATAGCGGGAGCTCCTACAATGAGCAGTTCTTC. V and J are TRBV6-4 and TRBJ2-1; the match to TRBD2 covers 9 bases. The germline gives CDR1 MRHNA, CDR2 SNTAGT. V was clipped by 3 bases and J by 0 bases; unmatched bases: 0. CDR3 length: 15 residues.

The chain employs TRBV27 and TRBJ1-6; 9 bases are a match to TRBD1. The CDR3 is 15 amino acids. The junction had 9 bases not matched to a gene; V was cut back by 8 bases and J by 7 bases. Germline V gives CDR1 MNHEY, CDR2 SMNVEV (reference sequence). Here the CDR3 reads CASSSGTGKNSPLHF. CDR3 bases: TGTGCCAGCTCCTCCGGGACAGGGAAAAATTCACCCCTCCACTTT.